This TCR beta chain was captured in a study of spatial heterogeneity in lung cancer. Findings of the study overall: Whereas they appeared in blood less at follow-up, ubiquitous expanded tumor TCRs appeared there more at resection.

This clonotype occurred many times. Its antigen is undetermined. CDR3 length: 13 residues. The ends were cut back, 2 bases at V and 6 bases at J, with 9 bases in the middle. Germline assignment: CDR1 LGHDT and CDR2 YNNKEL (reference sequence). MiXCR, applied by TCRdb to the 5' RACE reads, yields one record per CDR3 protein. Of 72,000 or so distinct CDR3 sequences listed, around 9.3% were seen once; the top ten hold 1.9%. Sample time point: blood at routine non-recurrence follow-up after resection. The clonotype was recovered from a female donor with early-stage non-small cell lung cancer. This rearrangement joins TRBV3-1 to TRBJ2-3; D possibly matches TRBD1 or TRBD2 (5 bases each). Source: PBMCs, taken at follow-up. Here the CDR3 reads CASSQRGDDTQYF. In nucleotides, the CDR3 is TGTGCCAGCAGCCAACGAGGGGACGATACGCAGTATTTT.